Listed below are T cell receptor beta chains from one sample, sequenced in a study of blood T cell repertoires in COVID-19. Method: immunoSEQ multiplex PCR; TCRdb's copy keeps in-frame clones and lacks some. The data contain over 200,000 clones, around 89% of them singletons. Sequenced input: PBMCs or T cells enriched from blood (not recorded which). These receptors were taken from a man aged 35-49 years who had recovered from COVID-19. CDR3s leave out the opening cysteine and the closing phenylalanine or tryptophan.

v_call	j_call	cdr3_aa
TRBV12-5	TRBJ2-7	ASGFSTTDWPGDEQY
TRBV19	TRBJ1-2	ASSEPGGANYGYT
TRBV28	TRBJ1-1	ASTTGQNTEAF
TRBV5-1	TRBJ1-6	ASSVDTPERSPLH
TRBV10-3	TRBJ1-1	AISGGAGGQAF
TRBV24-1	TRBJ1-5	ATRPVGTGVNQPQH
TRBV7-2	TRBJ1-2	ASSPTGGAYGYT
TRBV4-2	TRBJ2-4	ASSPDPLQGLKNIQY
TRBV7-3	TRBJ2-7	ASSLTKDRVPHFPYSYEQY
TRBV11-2	TRBJ2-5	ASRRAGGGETQY
TRBV6-5	TRBJ2-7	ASSFISRTGDYEQY
TRBV7-9	TRBJ2-7	ASSSGIFHEQY
TRBV6-1	TRBJ2-7	ASSDGTGVLHEQY
TRBV10-3	TRBJ1-1	AISESKRGFSTEAF
TRBV30	TRBJ2-2	ARLTSEVSGELF
TRBV6-6	TRBJ1-2	ASSPSSTGGSGYT
TRBV6-2/TRBV6-3	TRBJ1-1	ASRYRGGTEAF
TRBV18	TRBJ1-2	ASSPLDRGGT
TRBV19	TRBJ2-7	ASSTRRSAYEQY
TRBV30	TRBJ1-1	AWSPQGQSNTEAF
TRBV7-2	TRBJ2-1	ASSPLEF
TRBV25-1	TRBJ1-2	ASSDWDRYYGYT
TRBV4-3	TRBJ1-1	ASSQGSDIEAF
TRBV9	TRBJ2-5	ASSPRRAGGETQY
TRBV12-5	TRBJ1-5	ASGGTPGTGLNQPQH
TRBV6-6	TRBJ2-7	ASSHAPLAGENYEQY
TRBV5-1	TRBJ2-7	ASSLGQGNYEQY